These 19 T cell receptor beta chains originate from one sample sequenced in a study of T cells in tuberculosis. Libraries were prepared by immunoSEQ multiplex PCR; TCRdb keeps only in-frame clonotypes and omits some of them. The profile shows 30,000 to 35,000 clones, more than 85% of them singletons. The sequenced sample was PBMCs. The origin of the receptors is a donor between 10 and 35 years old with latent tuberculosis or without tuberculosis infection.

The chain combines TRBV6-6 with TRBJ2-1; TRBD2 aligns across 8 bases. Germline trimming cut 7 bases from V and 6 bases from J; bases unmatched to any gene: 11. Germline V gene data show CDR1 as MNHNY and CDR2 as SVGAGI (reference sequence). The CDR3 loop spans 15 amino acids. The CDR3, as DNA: TGTGCCAGCATTGACAGCGGGGGAGGCGTCAATGAGCAGTTCTTC. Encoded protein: CASIDSGGGVNEQFF.

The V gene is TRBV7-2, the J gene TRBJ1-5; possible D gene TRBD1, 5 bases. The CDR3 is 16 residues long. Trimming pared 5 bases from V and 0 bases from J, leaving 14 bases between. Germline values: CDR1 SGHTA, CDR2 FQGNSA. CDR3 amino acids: CASSPRGLSSNQPQHF. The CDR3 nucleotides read TGTGCCAGCAGCCCCCGGGGGTTGTCTAGCAATCAGCCCCAGCATTTT.

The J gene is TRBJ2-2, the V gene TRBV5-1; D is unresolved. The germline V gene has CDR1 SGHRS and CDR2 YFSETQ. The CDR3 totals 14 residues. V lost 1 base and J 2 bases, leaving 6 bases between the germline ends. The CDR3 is CASSLWQNTGELFF. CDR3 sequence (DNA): TGCGCCAGCAGCTTGTGGCAAAACACCGGGGAGCTGTTTTTT.

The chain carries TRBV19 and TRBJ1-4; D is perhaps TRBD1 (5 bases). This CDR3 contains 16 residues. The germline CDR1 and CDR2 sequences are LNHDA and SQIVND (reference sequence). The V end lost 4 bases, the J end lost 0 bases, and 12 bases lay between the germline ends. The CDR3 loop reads CASSTADRATNEKLFF. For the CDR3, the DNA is TGTGCCAGTAGTACCGCCGACAGAGCAACTAATGAAAAACTGTTTTTT.

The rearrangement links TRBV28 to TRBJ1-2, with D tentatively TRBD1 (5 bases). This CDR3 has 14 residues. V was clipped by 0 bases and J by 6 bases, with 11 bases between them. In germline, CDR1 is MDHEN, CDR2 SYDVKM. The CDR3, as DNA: TGTGCCAGCAGTTTATGGGCAGGGTATAATGGCTACACCTTC. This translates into CASSLWAGYNGYTF.

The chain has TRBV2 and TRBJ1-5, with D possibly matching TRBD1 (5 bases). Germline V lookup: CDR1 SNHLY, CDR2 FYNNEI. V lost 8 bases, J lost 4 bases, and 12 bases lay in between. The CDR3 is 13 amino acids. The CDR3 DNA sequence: TGTGCCAGCGGGAGGGCAGGGAATCAGCCCCAGCATTTT. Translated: CASGRAGNQPQHF. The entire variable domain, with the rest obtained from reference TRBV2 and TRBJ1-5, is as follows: EPEVTQTPSHQVTQMGQEVILRCVPISNHLYFYWYRQILGQKVEFLVSFYNNEISEKSEIFDDQFSVERPDGSNFTLKIRSTKLEDSAMYFCASGRAGNQPQHFGDGTRLSIL.

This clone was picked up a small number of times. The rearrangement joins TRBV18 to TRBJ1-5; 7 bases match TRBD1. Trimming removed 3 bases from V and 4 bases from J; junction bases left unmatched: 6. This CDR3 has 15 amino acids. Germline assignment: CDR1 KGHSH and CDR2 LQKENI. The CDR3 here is CASSPQTGNNQPQHF. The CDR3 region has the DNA TGTGCCAGCTCACCGCAGACAGGGAATAATCAGCCCCAGCATTTT.

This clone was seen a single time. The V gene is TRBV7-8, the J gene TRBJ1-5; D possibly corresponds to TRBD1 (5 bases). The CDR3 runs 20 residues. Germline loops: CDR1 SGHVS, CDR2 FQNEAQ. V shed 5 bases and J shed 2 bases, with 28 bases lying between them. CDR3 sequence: CASSPRRGRGQGSGNQPQHF. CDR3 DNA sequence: TGTGCCAGCAGCCCTCGGAGGGGCAGAGGTCAGGGATCGGGCAATCAGCCCCAGCATTTT.

The CDR3 DNA sequence: TGTGCCAGCAGTTACTCCAGGGAGAACACTGAAGCTTTCTTT. This codes for CASSYSRENTEAFF. The genes are TRBV6-6 and TRBJ1-1, with D tentatively TRBD1 (5 bases). With 0 bases removed from V and 1 base from J, the gap between germline ends came to 6 bases. Germline loops: CDR1 MNHNY, CDR2 SVGAGI (reference sequence). CDR3 length: 14 residues.

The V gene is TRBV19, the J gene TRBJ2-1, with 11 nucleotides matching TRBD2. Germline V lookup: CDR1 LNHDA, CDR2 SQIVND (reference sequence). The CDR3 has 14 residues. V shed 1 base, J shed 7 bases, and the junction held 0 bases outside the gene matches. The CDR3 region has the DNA TGTGCCAGTAGTATAGGACTAGCGGGGAATGAGCAGTTCTTC. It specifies CASSIGLAGNEQFF.

The CDR3 DNA reads as TGCGCCAGCAGCCCGGACAAGGGTAACTATGGCTACACCTTC. Encoded protein: CASSPDKGNYGYTF. The rearrangement uses TRBV4-1 and TRBJ1-2, with D perhaps TRBD1 (5 bases). The germline CDR1 and CDR2 sequences are MGHRA and YSYEKL. Deletions cut 4 bases from V and 1 base from J, with 10 bases between. The CDR3 loop spans 14 amino acids.

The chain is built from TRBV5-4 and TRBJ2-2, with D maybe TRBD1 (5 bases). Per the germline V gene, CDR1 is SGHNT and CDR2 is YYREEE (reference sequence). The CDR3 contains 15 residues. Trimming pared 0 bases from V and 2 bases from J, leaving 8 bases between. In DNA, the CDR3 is TGTGCCAGCAGCTTGGGGGGCCTAAACACCGGGGAGCTGTTTTTT. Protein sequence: CASSLGGLNTGELFF.

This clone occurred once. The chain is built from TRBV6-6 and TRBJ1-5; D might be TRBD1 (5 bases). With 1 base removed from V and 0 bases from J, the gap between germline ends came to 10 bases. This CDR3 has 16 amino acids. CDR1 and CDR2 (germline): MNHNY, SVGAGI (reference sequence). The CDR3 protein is CASSYWLGDSNQPQHF. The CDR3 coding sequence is TGTGCCAGCAGTTACTGGCTAGGGGATAGCAATCAGCCCCAGCATTTT.

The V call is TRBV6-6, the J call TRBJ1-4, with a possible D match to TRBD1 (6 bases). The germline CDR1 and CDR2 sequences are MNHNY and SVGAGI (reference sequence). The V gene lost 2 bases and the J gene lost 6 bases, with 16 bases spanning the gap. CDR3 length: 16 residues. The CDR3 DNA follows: TGTGCCAGCAGTTACACCCCGGGACAAACAGATGAAAAACTGTTTTTT. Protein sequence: CASSYTPGQTDEKLFF.

CDR3 bases: TGTGCCAGCTCGGGGGGCAGCGGGGAGCTGTTTTTT. As protein: CASSGGSGELFF. The chain is built from TRBV7-9 and TRBJ2-2; possible D gene TRBD2, 7 bases. Trimming removed 8 bases from V and 7 bases from J, with 11 bases in between. This CDR3 has 12 amino acids. Germline V lookup: CDR1 SEHNR, CDR2 FQNEAQ (reference sequence).

CDR3 in DNA: TGTGCCAGCAGCTTCACGGGGGGAGCTCGAGACGAGCAGTACTTC. This gives the protein CASSFTGGARDEQYF. The J gene is TRBJ2-7, the V gene TRBV7-3, with 7 bases lining up with TRBD2. Germline CDR1 SGHTA, CDR2 FQGTGA. The ends lost 3 bases at V and 5 bases at J; junction bases unmatched: 10. This CDR3 spans 15 amino acids. The whole variable domain, remainder taken from reference TRBV7-3 and TRBJ2-7, is GAGVSQTPSNKVTEKGKYVELRCDPISGHTALYWYRQSLGQGPEFLIYFQGTGAADDSGLPNDRFFAVRPEGSVSTLKIQRTERGDSAVYLCASSFTGGARDEQYFGPGTRLTVT.

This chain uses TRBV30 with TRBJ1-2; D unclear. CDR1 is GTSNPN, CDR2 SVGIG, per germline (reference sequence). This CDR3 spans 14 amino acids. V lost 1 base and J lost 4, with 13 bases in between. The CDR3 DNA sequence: TGTGCCTGGAGTGGAGGGAAAGGCGTCTATGGCTACACCTTC. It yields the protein CAWSGGKGVYGYTF.

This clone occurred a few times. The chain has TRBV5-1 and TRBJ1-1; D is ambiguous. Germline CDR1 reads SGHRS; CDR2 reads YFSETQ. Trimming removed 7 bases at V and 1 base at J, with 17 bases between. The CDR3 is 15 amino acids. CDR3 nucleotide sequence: TGCGCCAGCCGGAGGGCCCCAAATGAGAACACTGAAGCTTTCTTT. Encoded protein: CASRRAPNENTEAFF.

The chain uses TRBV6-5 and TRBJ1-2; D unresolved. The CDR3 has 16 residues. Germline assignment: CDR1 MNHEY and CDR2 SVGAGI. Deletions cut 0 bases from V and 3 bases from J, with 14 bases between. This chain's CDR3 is CASSYSAGRLDYGYTF. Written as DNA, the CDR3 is TGTGCCAGCAGTTACTCGGCAGGTAGATTGGACTATGGCTACACCTTC.